This TCR beta chain was retrieved from a study of ipilimumab plus nivolumab after autologous stem cell transplantation (dated by TCRdb to the early 2020s). Some background on the complete study: The median number of doses that trial patients received was 5 for ipilimumab and under 10 for nivolumab. Patients in the myeloma cohort were either high-risk and transplant-naive or had relapsed within 3 years of a first autologous transplant. Patients with high-risk diffuse large B cell lymphoma, mature T cell lymphoma, or multiple myeloma undergoing autologous transplant were enrolled in the trial. The intent-to-treat population of the trial was made up of about 37 patients. The paper as a whole reports these results and caveats: Combined checkpoint inhibition appeared tolerable as post-transplant consolidation, according to the authors' conclusion. The authors stated that profiles of the T cell receptor repertoire, regulatory T cell phenotype and gut microbiota provided a biologic rationale for studying this approach further.

Receptor amplification or capture employed the immunoSEQ multiplex PCR assay. TCRdb re-hosts the immuneACCESS table, in-frame sequences only. Its copies lack some clones; in the studies checked, an unresolved V gene accounts for under half of them, and the cause for the rest is not known. This sample gives around 12,000 clones in total; approximately 70% of them show up just once. 9.5% to 12% of the sample is held by the ten biggest clonotypes. Ipilimumab was given at 1 mg/kg intravenously on day 1 of selected weeks, and checkpoint therapy started 14 to 28 days after autologous transplant. Patients received nivolumab at 3 mg/kg intravenously on day 1 of weeks 1, 4, 7, 10, and every two weeks through week 26. This was a Phase Ib clinical trial that tested ipilimumab plus nivolumab, given as combined checkpoint inhibition, for consolidation following autologous stem cell transplantation. On this clone itself: Its antigen is unknown. Per-nucleotide qualities are absent, and no much larger clonotype sits a single base away.

A distance of 9 bases separates the germline ends of V and J, which lose 1 base and 4 bases respectively. The germline V gene sets CDR1 to SGHDT and CDR2 to YYEEEE. The CDR3 spans 14 residues, from the cysteine through the phenylalanine. Only the CDR3 portion is preserved as DNA: 42 bases, with reading frame beginning at the first base. The chain is encoded by TRBV5-6 joined to TRBJ1-3, with the D gene too uncertain to name. This TCR derives from a male donor with multiple myeloma. Sequenced here: PBMCs, sampled in a trial of ipilimumab plus nivolumab as post-transplant consolidation. The CDR3 in this case is CASSLSLPGNTIYF. The base sequence is TGTGCCAGCAGCTTGTCCTTGCCGGGAAACACCATATATTTT.